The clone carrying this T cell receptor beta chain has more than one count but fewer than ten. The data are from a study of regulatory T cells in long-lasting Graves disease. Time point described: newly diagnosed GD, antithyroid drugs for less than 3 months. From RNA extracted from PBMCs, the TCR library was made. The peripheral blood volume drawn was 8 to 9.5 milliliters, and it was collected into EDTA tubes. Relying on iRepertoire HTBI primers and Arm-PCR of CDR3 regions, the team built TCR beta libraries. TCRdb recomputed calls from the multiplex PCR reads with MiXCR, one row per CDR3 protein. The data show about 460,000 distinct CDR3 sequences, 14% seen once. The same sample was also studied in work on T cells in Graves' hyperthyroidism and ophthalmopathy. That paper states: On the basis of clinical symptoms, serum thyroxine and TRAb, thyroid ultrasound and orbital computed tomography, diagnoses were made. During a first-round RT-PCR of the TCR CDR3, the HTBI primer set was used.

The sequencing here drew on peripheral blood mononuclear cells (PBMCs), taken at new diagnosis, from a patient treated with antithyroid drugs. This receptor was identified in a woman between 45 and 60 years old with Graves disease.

The CDR3 here is CASSDRFGDGVGNTIYF. In DNA, the CDR3 is TGTGCCAGCAGTGACAGGTTTGGTGATGGTGTTGGAAACACCATATATTTT. This rearrangement joins TRBV6-4 to TRBJ1-3; D gene unclear. Germline CDR1 reads MRHNA; CDR2 reads SNTAGT. V gave up 2 bases and J gave up 3 bases, with 17 bases separating them. The CDR3 is 17 residues long.